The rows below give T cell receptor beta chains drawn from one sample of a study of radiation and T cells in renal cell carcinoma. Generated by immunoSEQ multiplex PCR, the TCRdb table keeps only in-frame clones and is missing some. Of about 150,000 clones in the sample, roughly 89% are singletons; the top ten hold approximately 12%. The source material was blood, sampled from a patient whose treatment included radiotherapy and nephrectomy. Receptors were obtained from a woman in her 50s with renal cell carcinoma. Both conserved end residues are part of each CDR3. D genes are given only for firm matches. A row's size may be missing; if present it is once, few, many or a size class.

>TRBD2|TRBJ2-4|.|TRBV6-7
TGTGCCAGCAGTGCTCTCTGGGCGGGGGGCAAAAACATTCAGTACTTC
CASSALWAGGKNIQYF
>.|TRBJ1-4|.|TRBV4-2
TGTGCCAGCAGTCCTCGTTTGGCGGAAAATGAAAAACTGTTTTTT
CASSPRLAENEKLFF
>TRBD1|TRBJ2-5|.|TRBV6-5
TGTGCCAGCAGTTCCAGGGACAGGGGTGAGACCCAGTACTTC
CASSSRDRGETQYF
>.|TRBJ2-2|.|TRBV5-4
TGTGCCAGCAGCTTGGCAAGGGCCGGCAAGGCCGGGGAGCTGTTTTTT
CASSLARAGKAGELFF
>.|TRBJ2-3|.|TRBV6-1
TGTGCCAGCAGTGTGGAGGGGAGCACAGATACGCAGTATTTT
CASSVEGSTDTQYF
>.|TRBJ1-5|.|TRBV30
TGTGCCTGGAGCCTGGGCCCGAGTCAGCCCCAGCATTTT
CAWSLGPSQPQHF
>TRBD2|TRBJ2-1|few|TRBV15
TGTGCCACCAGCAGAGGAGTTAGCGGGGGGGCCACCAATGAGCAGTTCTTC
CATSRGVSGGATNEQFF
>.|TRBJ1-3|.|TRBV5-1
TGCGCCAGCCGCGCGACAAGCTCTGGAAACACCATATATTTT
CASRATSSGNTIYF
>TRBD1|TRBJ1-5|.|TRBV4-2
TGTGCCAGCAGCCAAGATGGGGCCGGGACAGGGGGTTATCAGCCCCAGCATTTT
CASSQDGAGTGGYQPQHF
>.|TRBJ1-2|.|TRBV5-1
TGCGCCAGCAGTTCACCGGGACGGATCTATGGCTACACCTTC
CASSSPGRIYGYTF
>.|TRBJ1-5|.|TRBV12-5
TGTGCTAGTGGTTTGAGTCCTCAGCCCCAGCATTTT
CASGLSPQPQHF
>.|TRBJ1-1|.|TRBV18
TGTGCCAGCTCACCAGGAATGAACACTGAAGCTTTCTTT
CASSPGMNTEAFF
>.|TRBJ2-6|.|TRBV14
TGTGCCAGCAGCCAAGAGGTCGGGCTCGGAGCTGGGGCCAACGTCCTGACTTTC
CASSQEVGLGAGANVLTF
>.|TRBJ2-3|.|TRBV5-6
TGTGCCAGCAGCTCATCGAGCGGGCGTAGCACAGATACGCAGTATTTT
CASSSSSGRSTDTQYF
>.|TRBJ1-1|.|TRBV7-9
TGTGCCAGCAGCCTAAGGACGACTGAAGCTTTCTTT
CASSLRTTEAFF
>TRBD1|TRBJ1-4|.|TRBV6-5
TGTGCCAGCACCACAACCGGGACAGCTAATGAAAAACTGTTTTTT
CASTTTGTANEKLFF
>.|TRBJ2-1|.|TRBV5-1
TGCGCCAGCAGCTTCACTGTCCCCAGGAATGAGCAGTTCTTC
CASSFTVPRNEQFF
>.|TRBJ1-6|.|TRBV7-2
TGTGCCAGCAGCTTAGTGGGCAGACCTAATAATTCACCCCTCCACTTT
CASSLVGRPNNSPLHF
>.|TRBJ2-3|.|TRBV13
TGTGCCAGCAGCCCGAAGGGGGGGGATGTAGATACGCAGTATTTT
CASSPKGGDVDTQYF
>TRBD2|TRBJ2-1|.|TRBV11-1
TGTGCCAGCAGCTTAAGGGGACTAGCGGGGGACTACTACAATGAGCAGTTCTTC
CASSLRGLAGDYYNEQFF
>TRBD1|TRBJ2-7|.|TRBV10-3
TGTGCCACCTCTCCGGGACAGAGCTCCTACGAGCAGTACTTC
CATSPGQSSYEQYF
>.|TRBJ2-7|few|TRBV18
TGTGCCAGCTCGCTGTCCTACGAGCAGTACTTC
CASSLSYEQYF
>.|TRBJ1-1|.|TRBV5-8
TGTGCCAGCAGCTTAGGTCAGGGAGGGACTTTCTTT
CASSLGQGGTFF
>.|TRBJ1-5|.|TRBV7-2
TGTGCCAGCAGGGAGTATAGCAATCAGCCCCAGCATTTT
CASREYSNQPQHF
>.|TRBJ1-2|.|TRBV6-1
TGTGCCAGCACCCTTAGTTCATGGGACAAGGGCTACACCTTC
CASTLSSWDKGYTF
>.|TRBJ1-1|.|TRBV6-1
TGTGCCAGCAGGGTCCCTGGAGGCAGCACTGAAGCTTTCTTT
CASRVPGGSTEAFF
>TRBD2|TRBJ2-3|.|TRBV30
TGTGCCTGGAGGCGGGGGGGCACAGATACGCAGTATTTT
CAWRRGGTDTQYF
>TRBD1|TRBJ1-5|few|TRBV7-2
TGTGCCAGCAGCGCGGGACAGTTCAATCAGCCCCAGCATTTT
CASSAGQFNQPQHF
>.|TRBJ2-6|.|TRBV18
TGTGCCAGCTCACCAAGGGCCGGATTCCGCTCTGGGGCCAACGTCCTGACTTTC
CASSPRAGFRSGANVLTF
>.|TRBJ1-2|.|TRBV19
TGTGCCAGTAGCGACACGGAGTATGGCTACACCTTC
CASSDTEYGYTF
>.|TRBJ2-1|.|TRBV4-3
TGCGCCAGCAGCCAAGAGGGCGGGTACAATGAGCAGTTCTTC
CASSQEGGYNEQFF
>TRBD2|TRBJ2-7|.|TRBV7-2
TGTGCCAGCAGCTTACGCAGCGGGGGCTCCTACGAGCAGTACTTC
CASSLRSGGSYEQYF
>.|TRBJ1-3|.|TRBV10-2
TGCGCCAGCAGTGAGCAGGGGCAAGGAAACACCATATATTTT
CASSEQGQGNTIYF
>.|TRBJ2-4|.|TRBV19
TGTGCCAGTAGTACCGCAGGTAAAAACATTCAGTACTTC
CASSTAGKNIQYF
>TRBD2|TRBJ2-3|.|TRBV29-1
TGCAGCGTTGAAGATCGTGTGACTAGCGGGGTCACAGATACGCAGTATTTT
CSVEDRVTSGVTDTQYF
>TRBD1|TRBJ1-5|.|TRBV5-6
TGTGCCAGCAGCTTGGCCCTAGGACAGGGGGCCAGACAGCCCCAGCATTTT
CASSLALGQGARQPQHF
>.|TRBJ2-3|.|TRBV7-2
TGTGCCAGCAGCTTATGGTGGGGCCGCACAGATACGCAGTATTTT
CASSLWWGRTDTQYF
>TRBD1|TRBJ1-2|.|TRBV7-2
TGTGCCAGCAGCTTTTCCGACAGGGGAAGCGGCTACACCTTC
CASSFSDRGSGYTF
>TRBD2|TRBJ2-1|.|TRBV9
TGTGCCAGCAGCCCCCGACTAGCGGGGGGGCAGAATGAGCAGTTCTTC
CASSPRLAGGQNEQFF